The clone carrying this T cell receptor beta chain turned up a few times. This sample is part of a study of blood T cell repertoires in COVID-19. About the research overall: Samples of COVID-19 (acute and convalescent) were obtained from the United States, Italy and Spain. PBMCs, B-cell-depleted T cells, or T cells were the source of the cDNA or gDNA that made up the material.

In the study's own analysis: Amplifying reference gene primers gave estimates of nucleated cell counts. Profiling relied on immunoSEQ multiplex PCR, and the TCRdb table lists in-frame clones only, not all of them. That table gives V, J and clone size, and the DNA gave D and trimming. This sample carries more than 200,000 clones, around four fifths of them seen once, and the ten largest clones take 4.2%. The source of this sequence is a man in his fifties or sixties with acute or convalescent COVID-19. Sequences were obtained from peripheral blood.

The CDR3 nucleotides read TGTGCCAGCAGTGTCCGGGGGGGTTCAGATACGCAGTATTTT. Translating gives CASSVRGGSDTQYF. The rearrangement links TRBV2 to TRBJ2-3; 8 nucleotides line up with TRBD2. Trimming took 4 bases from V and 4 from J; bases not matched to a gene: 4. The germline gives CDR1 SNHLY, CDR2 FYNNEI. There are 14 residues in the CDR3.